A selection of T cell receptor beta chains follows, all from one sample in a study of OX40 agonist ivuxolimab in advanced cancers. The table came from immunoSEQ multiplex PCR; TCRdb's copy has only in-frame clones and leaves some out. The table includes roughly 61,000 clones, about 90% detected once. Material: CD4+ or CD8+ T cells sorted from blood, obtained in a trial of the OX40 agonist ivuxolimab. These receptors all come from an adult with an advanced solid tumor such as melanoma, head and neck, liver or kidney cancer. The CDR3 runs from the conserved cysteine through the conserved F or W. A D gene is named only where the DNA matches it firmly. Not all rows give a size; the values are once, few, many and, for expanded clones, a class.

TRBV5-4	TRBJ2-5	-	once	CASSSKGGGETQYF	TGTGCCAGCAGCTCAAAGGGGGGTGGGGAGACCCAGTACTTC
TRBV5-4	TRBJ2-7	TRBD1	-	CASSWAGTGRYEQYF	TGTGCCAGCAGCTGGGCGGGGACAGGGAGGTACGAGCAGTACTTC
TRBV5-1	TRBJ1-1	-	once	CASSYGENTEAFF	TGCGCCAGCAGCTACGGCGAGAACACTGAAGCTTTCTTT
TRBV6-5	TRBJ1-1	TRBD1	once	CASSAGQGVWTEAFF	TGTGCCAGCTCCGCGGGACAGGGGGTGTGGACTGAAGCTTTCTTT
TRBV6-1	TRBJ1-4	-	-	CASFERRFTNEKLFF	TGTGCCAGCTTCGAAAGGAGGTTTACTAATGAAAAACTGTTTTTT
TRBV7-9	TRBJ2-7	TRBD1	once	CASSPGQGPLYEQYF	TGTGCCAGCAGCCCGGGACAGGGGCCCCTCTACGAGCAGTACTTC
TRBV5-1	TRBJ2-6	-	-	CASRPRQGGLSGANVLTF	TGCGCCAGCAGACCCCGCCAGGGTGGACTATCTGGGGCCAACGTCCTGACTTTC
TRBV7-2	TRBJ1-3	TRBD1	-	CASSPNRGNTIYF	TGTGCCAGCAGCCCCAACAGGGGGAACACCATATATTTT
TRBV30	TRBJ1-2	-	few	CAWSEGGTSMRYTF	TGTGCCTGGAGTGAGGGGGGCACCTCTATGCGCTACACCTTC
TRBV5-3	TRBJ1-5	TRBD1	-	CARRGQGLDQPQHF	TGTGCCAGAAGGGGACAGGGGTTGGATCAGCCCCAGCATTTT
TRBV5-1	TRBJ2-1	-	-	CASSPRVLGNEQFF	TGCGCCAGCAGCCCCAGGGTACTAGGGAATGAGCAGTTCTTC
TRBV5-1	TRBJ1-5	TRBD1	-	CASSLGQGAGQPQHF	TGCGCCAGCAGCTTGGGGCAGGGGGCTGGTCAGCCCCAGCATTTT
TRBV11-3	TRBJ1-1	-	-	CASSFRVMNTEAFF	TGTGCCAGCAGCTTTCGGGTCATGAACACTGAAGCTTTCTTT
TRBV25-1	TRBJ1-1	-	-	CASSDPPWLRAIEAFF	TGTGCCAGCAGTGATCCCCCGTGGCTTAGGGCCATTGAAGCTTTCTTT
TRBV5-6	TRBJ1-1	-	-	CASSLWEMNTEAFF	TGTGCCAGCAGCTTGTGGGAGATGAACACTGAAGCTTTCTTT
TRBV27	TRBJ1-2	-	-	CASSPDKSYGYTF	TGTGCCAGCAGTCCGGACAAGTCCTATGGCTACACCTTC
TRBV2	TRBJ2-3	-	-	CASDIANTQYF	TGTGCCAGTGATATCGCGAATACGCAGTATTTT
TRBV6-5	TRBJ1-5	-	-	CASSYSGTGSQPQHF	TGTGCCAGCAGTTACTCGGGCACAGGGAGCCAGCCCCAGCATTTT
TRBV6-5	TRBJ2-7	TRBD1	-	CASRPTGDAAYEQYF	TGTGCCAGCAGACCAACAGGGGACGCCGCCTACGAGCAGTACTTC
TRBV19	TRBJ2-1	-	-	CASSSTFGYDNEQFF	TGTGCCAGTAGTAGTACTTTCGGATATGACAATGAGCAGTTCTTC
TRBV7-8	TRBJ1-4	TRBD1	-	CASSPGTGSVEKLFF	TGTGCCAGCAGCCCCGGGACAGGGAGTGTTGAAAAACTGTTTTTT
TRBV6-5	TRBJ1-2	-	-	CASSYSRTAYGYTF	TGTGCCAGCAGTTACTCGAGGACAGCCTATGGCTACACCTTC
TRBV9	TRBJ2-5	TRBD2	-	CASKFSGGPSGTQYF	TGTGCCAGCAAATTTAGCGGGGGCCCCTCCGGGACCCAGTACTTC
TRBV2	TRBJ2-7	TRBD2	-	CASEAGGTYEQYF	TGTGCCAGCGAAGCGGGGGGCACCTACGAGCAGTACTTC
TRBV14	TRBJ2-7	-	-	CASSQGHGEQYF	TGTGCCAGCAGCCAAGGTCATGGCGAGCAGTACTTC
TRBV6-6	TRBJ1-4	TRBD1	-	CASSPRTGREEKLFF	TGTGCCAGCAGTCCCAGGACAGGGAGAGAGGAAAAACTGTTTTTT
TRBV7-8	TRBJ1-5	-	-	CASSSRDGNSNQPQHF	TGTGCCAGCAGCTCCCGGGACGGCAATAGCAATCAGCCCCAGCATTTT
TRBV6-5	TRBJ2-1	TRBD1	-	CASRAGTAQNNEQFF	TGTGCCAGCAGAGCCGGGACAGCCCAAAACAATGAGCAGTTCTTC
TRBV28	TRBJ1-3	-	-	CASSSGGRSSGNTIYF	TGTGCCAGCAGCTCTGGCGGCAGAAGCTCTGGAAACACCATATATTTT
TRBV4-3	TRBJ2-2	TRBD2	-	CASSQEWPASGATGELFF	TGCGCCAGCAGCCAAGAATGGCCGGCTAGCGGGGCCACCGGGGAGCTGTTTTTT
TRBV9	TRBJ2-7	-	-	CASSVGKQVGHEQYF	TGTGCCAGCAGCGTAGGTAAACAGGTAGGTCACGAGCAGTACTTC
TRBV21-1	TRBJ2-1	-	-	CASRDRDRGLYNEQFF	TGTGCCAGCAGGGACCGGGACAGGGGGCTTTACAATGAGCAGTTCTTC
TRBV5-8	TRBJ2-1	-	once	CASSLYGVGNEQFF	TGTGCCAGCAGCTTATACGGGGTAGGCAATGAGCAGTTCTTC
TRBV5-4	TRBJ1-2	-	few	CASSLQDRNYGYTF	TGTGCCAGCAGCTTACAGGACAGAAACTATGGCTACACCTTC
TRBV7-2	TRBJ2-5	-	-	CASSLGAEGFQETQYF	TGTGCCAGCAGCTTAGGAGCGGAGGGTTTCCAAGAGACCCAGTACTTC
TRBV14	TRBJ2-7	-	-	CASNPYRGGEQYF	TGTGCCAGCAATCCTTATAGGGGCGGCGAGCAGTACTTC
TRBV12-5	TRBJ1-2	TRBD1	-	CASGLVRGTGHGYTF	TGTGCTAGTGGTTTGGTACGAGGGACAGGTCATGGCTACACCTTC
TRBV28	TRBJ2-3	-	-	CASNDGFPFTDTQYF	TGTGCCAGCAACGACGGGTTTCCCTTTACAGATACGCAGTATTTT
TRBV6-1	TRBJ1-2	TRBD1	-	CASSESDRAYGYTF	TGTGCCAGCAGTGAATCCGACAGGGCTTATGGCTACACCTTC
TRBV14	TRBJ2-2	-	-	CASRHQVAGELFF	TGTGCCAGCAGACATCAAGTGGCCGGGGAGCTGTTTTTT
TRBV18	TRBJ2-3	-	few	CASSPPGTDTQYF	TGTGCCAGCTCACCACCGGGGACAGATACGCAGTATTTT
TRBV2	TRBJ2-7	-	-	CASSEAGIAGDWFTYEQYF	TGTGCCAGCAGTGAAGCGGGGATCGCTGGGGACTGGTTTACCTACGAGCAGTACTTC
TRBV6-5	TRBJ1-1	-	-	CASSYSEQNTEAFF	TGTGCCAGCAGTTACTCTGAACAGAACACTGAAGCTTTCTTT
TRBV2	TRBJ1-2	-	few	CASSRWADRTGYTF	TGTGCCAGCAGTCGATGGGCTGACCGTACGGGCTACACCTTC
TRBV7-2	TRBJ1-6	-	-	CASSLAGSPLHF	TGTGCCAGCAGCTTAGCCGGTTCACCCCTCCACTTT
TRBV6-5	TRBJ2-7	-	once	CASSYQGDEQYF	TGTGCCAGCAGTTACCAAGGTGACGAGCAGTACTTC
TRBV29-1	TRBJ2-1	-	-	CSVDSGAAFF	TGCAGCGTTGACTCAGGCGCGGCGTTCTTC
TRBV19	TRBJ1-2	TRBD1	-	CASSPPAGGVYGYTF	TGTGCCAGTAGTCCCCCGGCAGGGGGGGTTTATGGCTACACCTTC
TRBV7-9	TRBJ2-3	TRBD2	-	CASSNSSKPPSGGRYF	TGTGCCAGCAGCAATTCCTCCAAACCCCCTAGCGGGGGCCGGTATTTT
TRBV21-1	TRBJ1-6	-	once	CASSKALLRQANSPLHF	TGTGCCAGCAGCAAAGCGCTTCTCAGGCAGGCAAATTCACCCCTCCACTTT
TRBV29-1	TRBJ1-1	-	-	CSVESPNTEAFF	TGCAGCGTTGAATCCCCGAACACTGAAGCTTTCTTT